One sample yielded the 19 T cell receptor beta chains listed below, sequenced in a study of T-cell reconstitution after alpha-beta-depleted transplantation in children. Unique molecular identifiers were incorporated when the TCRbeta library was constructed. TCRdb redid the calling of the PCR reads with MiXCR, one entry per CDR3 protein. The table records some 290,000 distinct CDR3 sequences, around 25% of them present only once. Sample: PBMCs, mostly from graft donor cells, taken 180 days after TCRalphabeta/CD19-depleted stem cell transplant. These receptors originate from a male patient younger than 18 who had a stem cell transplant for acute lymphoblastic leukemia, so the T cells may come from the graft donor.

This clonotype was found a few times. The chain combines TRBV11-1 with TRBJ2-7, with 10 bases matching TRBD1. Germline loops: CDR1 SGHAT, CDR2 FQDESV (reference sequence). This CDR3 region has 15 residues. V shed 4 bases and J 3 bases; nucleotides not matched to a gene: 6. The CDR3 loop reads CASSSDRGRRYEQYF. The CDR3, as DNA: TGTGCCAGCAGCTCCGACAGGGGGCGCCGCTACGAGCAGTACTTC.

This clonotype appeared once. This sequence joins TRBV25-1 and TRBJ2-7, with 7 bases fitting TRBD1. This CDR3 has 15 residues. With 3 bases clipped from V and 2 bases from J, the junction kept 7 bases outside the gene matches. Germline V gives CDR1 MGHDK, CDR2 SYGVNS. The CDR3 region has the DNA TGTGCCAGCAGTGATAGAGGGGGCCGAACCTACGAGCAGTACTTC. Translating it yields CASSDRGGRTYEQYF.

This clonotype was counted between two and nine times. This chain connects TRBV2 to TRBJ2-7; 14 nucleotides match TRBD2. Germline V gene data show CDR1 as SNHLY and CDR2 as FYNNEI. This CDR3 comprises 18 residues. Trimming removed 6 bases from V and 2 bases from J; junction bases left unmatched: 12. The CDR3 here is CASSAGLAGGSAPYEQYF. CDR3 bases: TGTGCCAGCAGCGCCGGACTAGCGGGAGGCTCCGCGCCCTACGAGCAGTACTTC.

Concerning this clonotype itself: One end of the junction varies from germline; a read error may be responsible. The chain uses TRBV7-2 and TRBJ2-7; TRBD2 might be the D (6 bases). The CDR3 is 14 amino acids. Germline V gene lookup returns CDR1 SGHTA and CDR2 FQGNSA. The CDR3 loop reads CASSLYAGSYEQHF. The CDR3 bases are TGTGCCAGCAGCTTATACGCGGGGAGTTACGAGCAGCACTTC.

There are many counts of this clonotype. V is TRBV4-1 and J is TRBJ2-7; D is perhaps TRBD2 (5 bases). The length of the CDR3 is 14 residues. V lost 1 base to trimming and J lost 4 bases, with 11 bases between them. Looked up from germline, CDR1 is MGHRA and CDR2 is YSYEKL. CDR3 nucleotide sequence: TGCGCCAGCAGCCAAGGTTCGCCGGGATACGAGCAGTACTTC. Its translation is CASSQGSPGYEQYF.

This chain joins TRBV15 and TRBJ1-5; D not certain. Trimming cost V 2 bases and J 5 bases, with 10 bases left between them. The length of the CDR3 is 14 residues. Looked up from germline, CDR1 is LNHNV and CDR2 is YYDKDF (reference sequence). The CDR3 sequence is CATSRREVDQPQHF. The CDR3 region has the DNA TGTGCCACCAGCAGAAGGGAGGTTGATCAGCCCCAGCATTTT.

This clonotype was seen a handful of times. The chain carries TRBV7-8 and TRBJ2-7; TRBD1 matches at 8 bases. V was clipped by 7 bases and J by 5 bases; unmatched bases: 7. This CDR3 is 13 amino acids long. CDR1 is SGHVS and CDR2 is FQNEAQ in the germline V gene. CDR3 sequence reads: CASTRTGQNEQYF. The DNA of the CDR3 is TGTGCCAGCACCCGGACAGGGCAAAACGAGCAGTACTTC. The full variable domain, its missing parts supplied by reference TRBV7-8 and TRBJ2-7, is GAGVSQSPRYKVAKRGQDVALRCDPISGHVSLFWYQQALGQGPEFLTYFQNEAQLDKSGLPSDRFFAERPEGSVSTLKIQRTQQEDSAVYLCASTRTGQNEQYFGPGTRLTVT.

There are a few counts of this clonotype. V and J are TRBV14 and TRBJ1-1; D remains unclear. The ends were cut back, 4 bases at V and 1 base at J, with 13 bases in the middle. The CDR3 extends over 15 amino acids. Germline V gene data show CDR1 as SGHDN and CDR2 as FVKESK. The CDR3 protein is CASSLVPGWNTEAFF. The CDR3 DNA follows: TGTGCCAGCAGCCTCGTACCGGGATGGAACACTGAAGCTTTCTTT.

The rearrangement links TRBV5-1 to TRBJ2-1; 7 positions agree with TRBD2. This CDR3 region has 18 residues. The V segment lost 0 bases and the J segment 6 bases; nucleotides outside the gene matches: 15. CDR1 SGHRS and CDR2 YFSETQ come from the germline V gene. In DNA form, the CDR3 reads TGCGCCAGCAGCTTGGGCCCGATAGGGAGGGGTAGGCTCAATGAGCAGTTCTTC. It translates to CASSLGPIGRGRLNEQFF.

This chain links TRBV20-1 with TRBJ2-3, with TRBD2 as a possible D gene (5 bases). V shed 4 bases and J shed 2 bases, with 16 bases lying between them. The germline V gene has CDR1 DFQATT and CDR2 SNEGSKA (reference sequence). This CDR3 is 15 amino acids long. CDR3 amino acids: CSAMTAGGATDTQYF. The CDR3 DNA reads TGCAGTGCTATGACGGCGGGCGGAGCCACAGATACGCAGTATTTT.

V usage is TRBV4-2 and J usage is TRBJ2-1; the match to TRBD2 covers 8 bases. J gave up 8 bases and V 5 bases, and 11 bases lay outside the gene matches. The CDR3 spans 15 residues. Germline lookup yields CDR1 LGHNA and CDR2 YNFKEQ. The CDR3 is CASSGREGLLDEQFF. In DNA, the CDR3 is TGTGCCAGCAGCGGACGGGAGGGCCTCTTAGATGAGCAGTTCTTC.

CDR3 amino acids: CASRHAGYQETQYF. CDR3 nucleotide sequence: TGTGCCAGTAGACATGCTGGGTACCAAGAGACCCAGTACTTC. V is TRBV19 and J is TRBJ2-5; no reliable D call. Trimming left V 6 bases short and J 0 bases short, with 11 bases between. Germline lookup yields CDR1 LNHDA and CDR2 SQIVND (reference sequence). The CDR3 totals 14 residues. Together with reference TRBV19 and TRBJ2-5, the CDR3 gives the full variable domain: DGGITQSPKYLFRKEGQNVTLSCEQNLNHDAMYWYRQDPGQGLRLIYYSQIVNDFQKGDIAEGYSVSREKKESFPLTVTSAQKNPTAFYLCASRHAGYQETQYFGPGTRLLVL.

This clonotype was counted many times. The rearrangement links TRBV12-3 or TRBV12-4 to TRBJ2-7, with 8 bases matching TRBD2. The length of the CDR3 is 16 residues. The trim removed 6 bases at V and 2 bases at J, leaving 12 bases unmatched. This CDR3 is CASRQTFTSGAYEQYF. The CDR3 DNA follows: TGTGCCAGCAGACAGACATTCACTAGCGGTGCCTACGAGCAGTACTTC.

In its sample, this clonotype was seen a few times. This rearrangement joins TRBV5-1 to TRBJ2-3; 14 bases map to TRBD2. The CDR3 sequence is 20 residues long. CDR1 and CDR2 (germline): SGHRS, YFSETQ. The V segment lost 0 bases and the J segment 4 bases; nucleotides outside the gene matches: 13. The CDR3 sequence: CASSLARGTSGRGGADTQYF. The CDR3 nucleotides are TGCGCCAGCAGCTTGGCCAGGGGGACTAGCGGGAGAGGTGGAGCAGATACGCAGTATTTT.

The chain has TRBV15 and TRBJ2-1; D is unresolved. The CDR3 totals 12 residues. CDR1 and CDR2 from the germline V gene are LNHNV and YYDKDF (reference sequence). V was cut by 1 base and J by 12 bases, with 10 bases left in between. CDR3 bases: TGTGCCACCAGCAGAGCAAGAGTTCGGCAGTTCTTC. Its translation is CATSRARVRQFF.

The chain couples TRBV5-1 to TRBJ2-7; D is perhaps TRBD1 (5 bases). The CDR3 covers 15 residues. Germline V lookup: CDR1 SGHRS, CDR2 YFSETQ. V lost 0 bases, J lost 0 bases, and 10 bases lay in between. The CDR3 spells CASSLGQPLSYEQYF. The CDR3 nucleotides are TGCGCCAGCAGCTTGGGACAGCCGCTCTCCTACGAGCAGTACTTC.

This clonotype was seen repeatedly, ten times or more. The chain carries TRBV20-1 and TRBJ2-7; 9 nucleotides match TRBD1. This CDR3 region has 12 residues. V trimming: 5 bases; J trimming: 5 bases; junction bases outside the gene matches: 4. Germline lookup yields CDR1 DFQATT and CDR2 SNEGSKA (reference sequence). CDR3 loop: CSASTGGHEQYF. The CDR3 DNA follows: TGCAGTGCTTCGACAGGGGGGCACGAGCAGTACTTC.

V and J are TRBV5-1 and TRBJ2-7; 10 bases match TRBD1. Germline values: CDR1 SGHRS, CDR2 YFSETQ. The CDR3 consists of 17 residues. Germline trimming cut 4 bases from V and 3 bases from J; bases unmatched to any gene: 13. In nucleotides, the CDR3 is TGCGCCAGCAGCGCCTCACCGACGGACAGGGGGTTCTACGAGCAGTACTTC. Protein: CASSASPTDRGFYEQYF.

The J gene is TRBJ2-1, the V gene TRBV7-7; TRBD2 agrees at 9 bases. This CDR3 is 17 amino acids long. The V gene end was trimmed by 1 base and the J gene end by 2 bases; junction bases not matched to a gene: 6. The germline V gene encodes CDR1 SSHAT and CDR2 FNYEAQ (reference sequence). The CDR3 DNA follows: TGTGCCAGCAGCTTAGGTCCCAGCGGGGGGACCTACAATGAGCAGTTCTTC. Its translation is CASSLGPSGGTYNEQFF.